A single sample is the source of the 9 T cell receptor beta chains below, sequenced in a study of shared clonotypes between healthy human individuals. Sequencing was performed with immunoSEQ multiplex PCR; in TCRdb, only in-frame clones are kept and a portion is missing. Of roughly 2 million clones listed, 95% are singletons. The sequenced material came from naive CD4+ T cells sorted from blood. The subset here: CD45RA+ positively selected. Receptors were obtained from a man aged 18 to 30 in good health.

The chain couples TRBV11-2 to TRBJ2-1; D may correspond to TRBD1 or TRBD2 (6 bases each). Germline CDR1 SGHAT, CDR2 FQNNGV. This CDR3 contains 16 residues. Trimming left V 0 bases short and J 9 bases short, with 18 bases between. CDR3 in amino acids: CASSLEGGLIQSEQFF. The CDR3 DNA sequence: TGTGCCAGCAGCTTAGAAGGGGGACTTATACAATCTGAGCAGTTCTTC. Drawing the rest from reference TRBV11-2 and TRBJ2-1, the complete variable domain is EAGVAQSPRYKIIEKRQSVAFWCNPISGHATLYWYQQILGQGPKLLIQFQNNGVVDDSQLPKDRFSAERLKGVDSTLKIQPAKLEDSAVYLCASSLEGGLIQSEQFFGPGTRLTVL.

The chain uses TRBV7-9 and TRBJ1-2, with TRBD1 matching over 9 bases. The CDR3 loop spans 14 amino acids. Germline V gives CDR1 SEHNR, CDR2 FQNEAQ (reference sequence). Trimming took 0 bases from V and 6 from J; bases not matched to a gene: 2. CDR3 nucleotide sequence: TGTGCCAGCAGCTTAGCCGGGACAGGGCATGGCTACACCTTC. Translated: CASSLAGTGHGYTF.

The rearrangement joins TRBV11-2 to TRBJ1-2; tentative D call: TRBD1 (5 bases). The CDR3 length is 14 residues. Trimming took 5 bases from V and 2 from J, leaving 12 bases between them. Germline CDR1 and CDR2: SGHAT and FQNNGV. CDR3 nucleotide sequence: TGTGCCAGCAGCCCCGGGGGTAGCAACTATGGCTACACCTTC. The encoded protein is CASSPGGSNYGYTF.

The CDR3 region has the DNA TGCAGCGTTAGGGGTACCACAGATACGCAGTATTTT. Translating gives CSVRGTTDTQYF. The genes are TRBV29-1 and TRBJ2-3, with D maybe TRBD1 (5 bases). The CDR3 length is 12 residues. V shed 5 bases and J shed 2 bases, with 8 bases lying between them. Germline V lookup: CDR1 SQVTM, CDR2 ANQGSEA.

The chain joins TRBV5-8 to TRBJ2-7, with D maybe TRBD2 (6 bases). This CDR3 region has 16 residues. In germline, CDR1 is SGHTS, CDR2 YDEGEE. The V and J ends lost 2 bases and 2 bases respectively, with 17 bases between them. CDR3 sequence reads: CASSFLLLATTYEQYF. The CDR3 DNA follows: TGTGCCAGCAGCTTTCTCCTTCTAGCGACCACCTACGAGCAGTACTTC.

The V and J genes are TRBV6-1 and TRBJ2-6; maybe TRBD2 (7 bases). The ends were cut back, 8 bases at V and 4 bases at J, with 15 bases in the middle. Germline CDR1 is MNHNS and CDR2 is SASEGT. This CDR3 has 15 amino acids. This CDR3 reads CASLLQGLGANVLTF. CDR3 DNA sequence: TGTGCCAGCCTTCTACAGGGACTAGGGGCCAACGTCCTGACTTTC.

The chain links TRBV18 to TRBJ2-5; no reliable D call. Germline values: CDR1 KGHSH, CDR2 LQKENI. Trimming shortened V by 3 bases and J by 1 base, and 9 bases separated the two germline ends. The CDR3 consists of 14 residues. CDR3 coding DNA: TGTGCCAGCTCACCGAATATCGCCCAAGAGACCCAGTACTTC. This translates into CASSPNIAQETQYF.

The rearrangement links TRBV5-1 to TRBJ2-7, with D possibly being TRBD1 (5 bases). Trimming removed 1 base at V and 2 bases at J, with 7 bases between. Germline CDR1 SGHRS, CDR2 YFSETQ. The CDR3 is 13 amino acids. For the CDR3, the DNA is TGCGCCAGCAGCTTGCCACAGGCCTACGAGCAGTACTTC. Protein sequence: CASSLPQAYEQYF.

This chain uses TRBV11-2 with TRBJ2-5, with 12 bases aligning to TRBD2. Germline CDR1 is SGHAT and CDR2 is FQNNGV. V shed 1 base and J 2 bases; nucleotides not matched to a gene: 11. CDR3 length equals 19 residues. The CDR3 DNA reads TGTGCCAGCAGCTTAGTTTCTGGCCTAGCGGGAGGGAAACAAGAGACCCAGTACTTC. It specifies CASSLVSGLAGGKQETQYF.